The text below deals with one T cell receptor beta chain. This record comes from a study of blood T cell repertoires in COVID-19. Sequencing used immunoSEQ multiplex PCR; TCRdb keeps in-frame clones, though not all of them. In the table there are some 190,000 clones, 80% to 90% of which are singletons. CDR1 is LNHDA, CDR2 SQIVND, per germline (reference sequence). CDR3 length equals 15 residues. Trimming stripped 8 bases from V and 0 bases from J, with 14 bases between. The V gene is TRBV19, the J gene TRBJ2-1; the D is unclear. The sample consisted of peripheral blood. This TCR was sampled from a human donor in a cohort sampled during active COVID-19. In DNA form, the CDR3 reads TGTGCCAGTGAAGAAACCTGGAGCTCCTACAATGAGCAGTTCTTC. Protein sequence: CASEETWSSYNEQFF.